The clone carrying this TCR beta chain was found once. What it binds is not known. The record originates from a study of Ad26.COV2.S vaccination and SARS-CoV-2 variants. Germline CDR1 SGHTA, CDR2 FQGNSA. V was trimmed by 1 base and J by 7 bases, leaving 14 bases between them. The CDR3 is 14 amino acids. Study-wide findings and caveats: Higher spike-specific TCR breadth was found in vaccine recipients than in placebo recipients. Vaccinated and placebo-treated recipients had similar non-spike TCR breadth. The TCR-based breadth and depth measures might underestimate overall T cell responses.

Noted treatment: 15 to 20 received Ad26.COV2.S at low or high dose, single or two shots; five or six received placebo; per-sample allocation not given. Collection of the samples took place on day 63 after the first injection of vaccine or placebo. Only in-frame clones appear in the TCRdb table, and some are missing; sequencing was by immunoSEQ multiplex PCR. The sample holds fewer than 600,000 clones, 89% seen once. The chain links TRBV7-2 to TRBJ2-7; D is unresolved. The sequencing here drew on peripheral blood, taken in a trial of Ad26.COV2.S vaccine versus placebo. This sequence originates from a person aged 18-65 years who received the Ad26.COV2.S COVID-19 vaccine or a placebo. The CDR3 DNA follows: TGTGCCAGCAGCTTAGTGGCGGCTGAGAGAGAGCAGTACTTC. Protein sequence: CASSLVAAEREQYF.